The clone carrying this T cell receptor beta chain was found a few times. TCRdb re-called the 5' RACE reads with MiXCR, one entry per CDR3 protein. Among 100,000 to 150,000 distinct CDR3 sequences listed, more than 13% were seen once. The CDR3 has 16 residues. Trimming left V 6 bases short and J 4 bases short, with 18 bases between. Germline V gene sequence: CDR1 MNHEY, CDR2 SMNVEV (reference sequence). This sample is part of a study of early T cells in non-severe SARS-CoV-2 infection. About the study: With bulk RNA from unsorted whole blood as input, sequencing yielded unpaired chains.

This sequence was found in an adult who was a healthcare worker with PCR-confirmed SARS-CoV-2 infection or an uninfected control (not recorded which). The sequenced material came from whole blood. The chain has TRBV27 and TRBJ2-2; D is perhaps TRBD2 (6 bases). Here the CDR3 reads CASSYRDSYATGELFF. CDR3 DNA sequence: TGTGCCAGCAGCTACCGGGACTCGTACGCCACCGGGGAGCTGTTTTTT.